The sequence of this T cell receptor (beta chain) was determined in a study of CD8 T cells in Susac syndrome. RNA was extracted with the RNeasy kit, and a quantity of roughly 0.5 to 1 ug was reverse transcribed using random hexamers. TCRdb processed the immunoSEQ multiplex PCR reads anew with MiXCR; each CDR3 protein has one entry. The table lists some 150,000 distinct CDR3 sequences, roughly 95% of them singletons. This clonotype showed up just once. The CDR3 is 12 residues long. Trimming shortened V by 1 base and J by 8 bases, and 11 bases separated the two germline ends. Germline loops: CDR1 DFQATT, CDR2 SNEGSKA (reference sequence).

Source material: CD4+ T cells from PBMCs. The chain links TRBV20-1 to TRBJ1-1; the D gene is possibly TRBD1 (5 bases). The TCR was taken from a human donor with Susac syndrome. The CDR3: CSARVTGLEAFF. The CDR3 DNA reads TGCAGTGCTAGAGTAACAGGCCTCGAAGCTTTCTTT.